A single sample gave rise to the 8 T cell receptor beta chains below, sequenced in a study of neurological immune-mediated disorders (dated by TCRdb to the late 2010s). The library was generated by 5' RACE. The listed sequencing device is Illumina HiSeq 2500. The public reads were run again by TCRdb, first through fastp at Q25 and then through MiXCR, and only productive beta chains were kept. A single entry per CDR3 protein holds the most common genes and DNA from its merged rows. The sample contains approximately 50,000 distinct CDR3 sequences, 10% of them found a single time. Jointly, the top ten make up about 5.4% of the sample. Sequenced: PBMCs. Receptors were obtained from a man in his 70s with HTLV-1-associated myelopathy (HAM/TSP).

Comments on this clonotype: One end of the junction fails to match germline, which may point to a read error. The chain combines TRBV6-5 with TRBJ1-5; the D gene is possibly TRBD1 (5 bases). This CDR3 comprises 14 residues. Germline V gene data show CDR1 as MNHEY and CDR2 as SVGAGI. The CDR3 sequence is CASRLGRGDQTQHF. The CDR3 DNA follows: TGTGCCAGCAGACTGGGTAGGGGTGATCAGACCCAGCATTTT.

This clonotype was picked up a small number of times. The chain combines TRBV18 with TRBJ2-7; 9 bases line up with TRBD1. This CDR3 has 12 amino acids. After removal of 3 bases from V and 10 bases from J, the junction contained 4 bases not matched to a gene. CDR1 is KGHSH, CDR2 LQKENI, per germline. The CDR3: CASSPGQGSQYF. CDR3 nucleotide sequence: TGTGCCAGCTCACCGGGACAGGGCTCCCAGTACTTC.

This clonotype has a count of ten or more. The chain employs TRBV4-1 and TRBJ1-2, with D possibly being TRBD1 (6 bases). The germline CDR1 and CDR2 sequences are MGHRA and YSYEKL. The CDR3 covers 17 residues. V was shortened by 1 base and J by 0 bases, with 15 bases between the two germline ends. CDR3 nucleotide sequence: TGCGCCAGCAGCCAAGTTTGGCAACAGGGTTCTAACTATGGCTACACCTTC. Amino acid sequence: CASSQVWQQGSNYGYTF.

This clonotype appeared many times. The V gene is TRBV4-2, the J gene TRBJ2-1, with D unresolved. The CDR3 runs to 15 residues. V lost 0 bases to trimming and J lost 0 bases, with 6 bases between them. The germline V gene has CDR1 LGHNA and CDR2 YNFKEQ. The CDR3 coding sequence is TGTGCCAGCAGCCAAGATCCTAACTCCTACAATGAGCAGTTCTTC. Residues: CASSQDPNSYNEQFF.

This clonotype was observed a single time. Germline is not matched at one junction end, which may reflect a read error. V gene TRBV7-9 combines with J gene TRBJ2-7; 7 bases are shared with TRBD2. In germline, CDR1 is SEHNR, CDR2 FQNEAQ (reference sequence). The CDR3 loop spans 13 amino acids. CDR3 protein: CTSSPRWEGEQHF. CDR3 DNA: TGTACCAGCAGCCCCCGTTGGGAGGGCGAGCAGCACTTC. The full variable domain, rest sourced from reference TRBV7-9 and TRBJ2-7, is DTGVSQNPRHKITKRGQNVTFRCDPISEHNRLYWYRQTLGQGPEFLTYFQNEAQLEKSRLLSDRFSAERPKGSFSTLEIQRTEQGDSAMYLCTSSPRWEGEQHFGPGTRLTVT.

This clonotype was recorded at least ten times. The chain combines TRBV20-1 with TRBJ2-1; 9 bases are shared with TRBD2. This CDR3 contains 15 residues. Germline lookup yields CDR1 DFQATT and CDR2 SNEGSKA (reference sequence). V lost 2 bases and J lost 7; bases outside the gene matches: 9. In nucleotides, the CDR3 is TGCAGTGCTAGAAATAGCGGGAGCCGAGATAATGAGCAGTTCTTC. This gives the protein CSARNSGSRDNEQFF.

This clonotype was recorded at least ten times. This sequence joins TRBV27 and TRBJ1-2; D is perhaps TRBD1 (5 bases). This CDR3 is built from 12 residues. The V end lost 4 bases, the J end lost 4 bases, and 7 bases lay between the germline ends. Germline-derived CDR1 and CDR2 are MNHEY and SMNVEV (reference sequence). Here the CDR3 reads CASSSGSYGYTF. The CDR3 region has the DNA TGTGCCAGCAGTTCAGGGTCCTATGGCTACACCTTC.

This clonotype was detected ten times or more. The chain is built from TRBV28 and TRBJ2-4; tentative D call: TRBD1 (6 bases). CDR3 length: 14 residues. The germline V and J ends were trimmed by 2 bases and 5 bases, with 10 bases remaining between them. Germline-derived CDR1 and CDR2 are MDHEN and SYDVKM. The CDR3 nucleotides are TGTGCCAGCAGTTTACAGGGGCTCCAAAACATTCAGTACTTC. As protein: CASSLQGLQNIQYF.